A single sample is the source of the 21 T cell receptor beta chains below, sequenced in a study of T-cell reconstitution after alpha-beta-depleted transplantation in children. The TCRbeta library incorporated unique molecular identifiers. TCRdb re-called the PCR reads through MiXCR, storing one row per CDR3 protein. The table shows roughly 490,000 distinct CDR3 sequences, with approximately 10% occurring only once. This sample comprised PBMCs, mostly from graft donor cells, obtained 180 days after TCRalphabeta/CD19-depleted stem cell transplant. The source of these receptors is a female patient aged 2-10 years who had a stem cell transplant for aplastic anemia, so the T cells may come from the graft donor.

This clonotype was found once. The rearrangement links TRBV13 to TRBJ2-7; D possibly corresponds to TRBD2 (5 bases). This CDR3 comprises 14 residues. V lost 3 bases, J lost 8 bases, and 17 bases lay in between. CDR1 and CDR2 from the germline V gene are PRHDT and FYEKMQ (reference sequence). This chain's CDR3 is CASSFGILGVKQYV. DNA for the CDR3: TGTGCCAGCAGCTTCGGGATTTTGGGAGTCAAGCAGTACGTC.

This clonotype has more than one count but fewer than ten. The V call is TRBV6-2 or TRBV6-3, the J call TRBJ2-1, with D possibly TRBD2 on 6 matching bases. The CDR3 is 15 amino acids. Germline assignment: CDR1 MNHEY and CDR2 SVGEGT. V was clipped by 8 bases and J by 8 bases, with 22 bases between them. The CDR3 coding sequence is TGTGCCAGCTCCAGCGGGCCCTTAAGGGGCGATGAGCAGTTCTTC. Translating it yields CASSSGPLRGDEQFF.

This clonotype was seen a few times. This rearrangement joins TRBV18 to TRBJ2-5; TRBD2 might be the D (6 bases). The CDR3 consists of 17 residues. Per germline, CDR1 KGHSH and CDR2 LQKENI. V lost 0 bases and J 4 bases, leaving 18 bases between the germline ends. CDR3 DNA sequence: TGTGCCAGCTCACCACCGGTGCGGGGCCAAGGGATAGAGACCCAGTACTTC. Translated: CASSPPVRGQGIETQYF.

The V gene is TRBV14, the J gene TRBJ2-1; TRBD2 matches at 11 bases. This CDR3 is 18 amino acids long. The germline gives CDR1 SGHDN, CDR2 FVKESK. The J segment lost 6 bases and the V segment lost 2 bases, leaving 12 bases of the junction unmatched. As DNA, the CDR3 is TGTGCCAGCAGCCAATTTCCGGGACTAGCGGCCGGCGGCAATGAGCAGTTCTTC. Translating it yields CASSQFPGLAAGGNEQFF.

This clonotype was observed a handful of times. The chain has TRBV29-1 and TRBJ1-1; tentatively, D is TRBD1 (5 bases). Germline V lookup: CDR1 SQVTM, CDR2 ANQGSEA. The CDR3 totals 12 residues. The V and J ends lost 4 bases and 11 bases respectively, with 17 bases between them. The CDR3 reads CSVGGLQATAFF. The CDR3 nucleotides read TGCAGCGTTGGGGGATTACAGGCGACGGCTTTCTTT.

This clonotype was seen a handful of times. This chain connects TRBV20-1 to TRBJ1-4, with D maybe TRBD1 (6 bases). The CDR3 totals 14 residues. Looked up from germline, CDR1 is DFQATT and CDR2 is SNEGSKA (reference sequence). V dropped 2 bases and J dropped 3 bases, with 10 bases sitting between them. For the CDR3, the DNA is TGCAGTGCTAGACGGGGGGCAGCTAATGAAAAACTGTTTTTT. Amino acids: CSARRGAANEKLFF.

This rearrangement joins TRBV11-2 to TRBJ2-2; 7 positions agree with TRBD1. Germline lookup yields CDR1 SGHAT and CDR2 FQNNGV. Germline trimming cut 5 bases from V and 0 bases from J; bases unmatched to any gene: 9. This CDR3 is 17 amino acids long. DNA of the CDR3: TGTGCCAGCAGCCGTTTAACAGGGGCCGCGAACACCGGGGAGCTGTTTTTT. It encodes CASSRLTGAANTGELFF. The variable domain in full, with the rest retrieved from reference TRBV11-2 and TRBJ2-2, is EAGVAQSPRYKIIEKRQSVAFWCNPISGHATLYWYQQILGQGPKLLIQFQNNGVVDDSQLPKDRFSAERLKGVDSTLKIQPAKLEDSAVYLCASSRLTGAANTGELFFGEGSRLTVL.

This clonotype was recorded a few times. This chain links TRBV7-8 with TRBJ2-7; D unclear. V was shortened by 1 base and J by 2 bases, with 21 bases between the two germline ends. The germline CDR1 and CDR2 sequences are SGHVS and FQNEAQ. This CDR3 spans 18 amino acids. The DNA for the CDR3 is TGTGCCAGCAGCTTAGTGCCCCGATGGCCTAGAACGACCTACGAGCAGTACTTC. Its translation: CASSLVPRWPRTTYEQYF.

The rearrangement links TRBV7-9 to TRBJ2-7; TRBD1 agrees at 7 bases. The CDR3 is 13 amino acids. The V segment lost 4 bases and the J segment 7 bases; nucleotides outside the gene matches: 7. Germline assignment: CDR1 SEHNR and CDR2 FQNEAQ (reference sequence). Written as DNA, the CDR3 is TGTGCCAGCAGCTACCAGGGGGATCCGGAGCAGTACGTC. It yields the protein CASSYQGDPEQYV.

Only a few counts were recorded for this clonotype. V gene TRBV14 combines with J gene TRBJ1-1; no firm D call. CDR3 length: 14 residues. CDR1 and CDR2 from the germline V gene are SGHDN and FVKESK. Trimming pared 2 bases from V and 1 base from J, leaving 8 bases between. CDR3 in DNA: TGTGCCAGCAGCCAACTTCCCGGGAACACTGAAGCTTTCTTT. Its protein product is CASSQLPGNTEAFF. Looking up the rest from reference TRBV14 and TRBJ1-1 gives the full variable domain: EAGVTQFPSHSVIEKGQTVTLRCDPISGHDNLYWYRRVMGKEIKFLLHFVKESKQDESGMPNNRFLAERTGGTYSTLKVQPAELEDSGVYFCASSQLPGNTEAFFGQGTRLTVV.

This clonotype was observed many times. V and J are TRBV12-3 or TRBV12-4 and TRBJ1-6; D unclear. The CDR3 consists of 12 residues. V was clipped by 3 bases and J by 6 bases, with 3 bases between them. In nucleotides, the CDR3 is TGTGCCAGCAGTTTCAGTAATTCACCCCTCCACTTT. Translation: CASSFSNSPLHF.

V and J are TRBV24-1 and TRBJ1-5; TRBD1 matches 7 bases. The germline V gene has CDR1 KGHDR and CDR2 SFDVKD. The CDR3 sequence is 14 residues long. Trimming cost V 3 bases and J 7 bases; bases outside gene matches: 5. This chain's CDR3 is CATSDGRGLQPQHF. CDR3 DNA sequence: TGTGCCACCAGTGATGGCAGGGGGTTACAGCCCCAGCATTTT.

This clonotype appeared a few times. V and J are TRBV28 and TRBJ1-5; maybe TRBD1 (5 bases). Germline lookup yields CDR1 MDHEN and CDR2 SYDVKM. The CDR3 is made up of 14 amino acids. The V and J ends lost 4 bases and 3 bases respectively, with 10 bases between them. CDR3 in DNA: TGTGCCAGCAGTTATGGGGGTTTCAATCAGCCCCAGCATTTT. Translation gives CASSYGGFNQPQHF. The complete variable domain, with remaining parts taken from reference TRBV28 and TRBJ1-5, reads DVKVTQSSRYLVKRTGEKVFLECVQDMDHENMFWYRQDPGLGLRLIYFSYDVKMKEKGDIPEGYSVSREKKERFSLILESASTNQTSMYLCASSYGGFNQPQHFGDGTRLSIL.

This clonotype was observed many times. V gene TRBV7-2 combines with J gene TRBJ1-5; D is unresolved. Trimming stripped 4 bases from V and 2 bases from J, with 3 bases between. The CDR3 covers 12 residues. Germline V gene lookup returns CDR1 SGHTA and CDR2 FQGNSA. CDR3 nucleotide sequence: TGTGCCAGCAGCTCCCGCAATCAGCCCCAGCATTTT. It specifies CASSSRNQPQHF. The variable domain in full, completed from reference TRBV7-2 and TRBJ1-5, reads GAGVSQSPSNKVTEKGKDVELRCDPISGHTALYWYRQSLGQGLEFLIYFQGNSAPDKSGLPSDRFSAERTGGSVSTLTIQRTQQEDSAVYLCASSSRNQPQHFGDGTRLSIL.

This clonotype turned up a few times. The chain has TRBV28 and TRBJ1-5; no firm D call. This CDR3 has 12 amino acids. The V end lost 7 bases, the J end lost 5 bases, and 9 bases lay between the germline ends. Germline V CDR1 and CDR2: MDHEN, SYDVKM. As DNA, the CDR3 is TGTGCCAGCAAACCCCGGGATCAGCCCCAGCATTTT. Residues: CASKPRDQPQHF.

The rearrangement joins TRBV7-2 to TRBJ1-1, with a weak D call TRBD1 (5 bases). Trimming stripped 1 base from V and 5 bases from J, with 11 bases between. CDR1 and CDR2 (germline): SGHTA, FQGNSA. The CDR3 is made up of 14 amino acids. CDR3 DNA: TGTGCCAGCAGCTTAGGGGGGTGGGGGACTGAAGCTTTCTTT. Amino acid sequence: CASSLGGWGTEAFF.

This clonotype occurred a few times. This rearrangement joins TRBV28 to TRBJ2-7; 12 bases are shared with TRBD1. CDR3 size: 16 residues. Germline loops: CDR1 MDHEN, CDR2 SYDVKM. Unmatched junction bases numbered 8, after V lost 5 bases and J lost 3 bases. CDR3 DNA sequence: TGTGCCAGCAGTACCCCGGGACAGGGGGCCCTCTACGAGCAGTACTTC. It specifies CASSTPGQGALYEQYF.

This clonotype was detected ten times or more. The chain joins TRBV20-1 to TRBJ2-1; 9 bases fit TRBD1. From germline, CDR1 is DFQATT and CDR2 SNEGSKA (reference sequence). The CDR3 has 18 residues. J was trimmed by 2 bases and V by 1 base; bases with no gene match: 12. This chain's CDR3 is CSARVSRPGTGTYNEQFF. CDR3 DNA sequence: TGCAGTGCTAGAGTCTCACGTCCGGGGACAGGGACCTACAATGAGCAGTTCTTC.

This clonotype was counted only a few times. V usage is TRBV7-9 and J usage is TRBJ1-3, with D unresolved. Germline V gives CDR1 SEHNR, CDR2 FQNEAQ (reference sequence). The CDR3 runs to 16 residues. The ends were cut back, 0 bases at V and 0 bases at J, with 9 bases in the middle. Here the CDR3 reads CASSLAQSNSGNTIYF. Written as DNA, the CDR3 is TGTGCCAGCAGCTTAGCCCAGTCGAACTCTGGAAACACCATATATTTT. Using reference TRBV7-9 and TRBJ1-3 for the parts outside the CDR3, the full variable domain is DTGVSQNPRHKITKRGQNVTFRCDPISEHNRLYWYRQTLGQGPEFLTYFQNEAQLEKSRLLSDRFSAERPKGSFSTLEIQRTEQGDSAMYLCASSLAQSNSGNTIYFGEGSWLTVV.

This clonotype was seen at least ten times. The V call is TRBV3-1, the J call TRBJ1-3; D gene unclear. In germline, CDR1 is LGHDT, CDR2 YNNKEL (reference sequence). CDR3 length: 16 residues. The V and J ends lost 0 bases and 0 bases respectively, with 9 bases between them. DNA for the CDR3: TGTGCCAGCAGCCAAGACGGCGGTTTCTCTGGAAACACCATATATTTT. Its translation: CASSQDGGFSGNTIYF.

This clonotype was recorded a few times. This chain links TRBV5-6 with TRBJ1-1, with D possibly matching TRBD1 (6 bases). CDR1 and CDR2 from the germline V gene are SGHDT and YYEEEE. The CDR3 consists of 17 residues. The V end lost 3 bases, the J end lost 0 bases, and 18 bases lay between the germline ends. The CDR3 reads CASSSTGTTSMNTEAFF. CDR3 sequence (DNA): TGTGCCAGCAGCTCTACCGGGACAACCAGCATGAACACTGAAGCTTTCTTT.